These T cell receptor beta chains were read from a single sample in a study of cytomegalovirus exposure and HLA in healthy donors. Clones were read by immunoSEQ multiplex PCR, and TCRdb kept only the in-frame ones, dropping some. The table shows some 100,000 clones, with more than 60% occurring only once. Sequenced input: PBMCs. Receptors originate from a woman aged 18-30 years in good health and CMV-seropositive. CDR3s leave out the opening cysteine and the closing phenylalanine or tryptophan. Each record gives: J gene, V gene, CDR3 protein.

TRBJ2-1 | TRBV2 | ASIPPLAAYNEQF
TRBJ1-2 | TRBV10-3 | AISGQTGGYT
TRBJ1-5 | TRBV18 | ASSTTGSDQPQH
TRBJ1-1 | TRBV6-6 | ASSYSKSGVWTEAF
TRBJ2-1 | TRBV4-3 | ASSPLFSYNEQF
TRBJ2-7 | TRBV29-1 | SVGLTNYEQY
TRBJ2-7 | TRBV6-1 | ASYEGRVGHEQY
TRBJ1-5 | TRBV28 | ASSPRRTAITFYSNQPQH
TRBJ2-7 | TRBV5-1 | ASSLESGRPYEQY
TRBJ1-1 | TRBV27 | ASSPFWGGNTEAF
TRBJ2-3 | TRBV4-2 | ASSQLTSGRGSVDTQY
TRBJ2-3 | TRBV13 | ASSFRLAASTDTQY
TRBJ1-5 | TRBV2 | ASSPGHYQPQH
- | TRBV18 | ASSPPSGSAPEQY
TRBJ2-1 | TRBV30 | ALDRGNEQF
TRBJ2-1 | TRBV13 | ASSPPEDSSYNEQF
TRBJ2-7 | TRBV18 | ASSPREGRDEQY
TRBJ1-1 | TRBV16 | ASSQYELTPEAF
TRBJ1-1 | TRBV6-4 | ASSDSSKNTEAF
- | TRBV5-4 | ATRDSTYEQY
TRBJ2-7 | TRBV7-9 | SSSGQMAYVYNEQY
TRBJ1-1 | TRBV7-9 | TSSLALGGMNTEAF
TRBJ2-1 | TRBV5-4 | ASSFKRISYNEQF
TRBJ2-1 | TRBV2 | ASTPGLATYNEQF
TRBJ2-1 | TRBV5-4 | ASSSLGQGYNEQF
TRBJ1-2 | TRBV27 | ASSLSGQFYGYT
TRBJ1-2 | TRBV7-9 | ASSHETTNYGYT
TRBJ2-7 | TRBV7-9 | ASSPDRTVYEQY
TRBJ2-3 | TRBV15 | ATSILAGSTDTQY
TRBJ2-1 | TRBV15 | ATSTAPSRDYYNEQF
TRBJ2-7 | TRBV6-5 | ASSYSKQGAYEQY
TRBJ2-3 | TRBV15 | ATSRSGETDTQY
TRBJ2-7 | TRBV6-1 | ASSEVTVVVIRGYEQY
TRBJ1-4 | TRBV7-9 | ASSPHLGHGTNEKLF
TRBJ2-1 | TRBV29-1 | SVGSGTTYNEQF
TRBJ2-7 | TRBV5-5 | ASSLLVEQY
TRBJ2-3 | TRBV18 | ASSPLDRGPDTQY
TRBJ2-1 | TRBV30 | AWGTSGTQF
TRBJ2-7 | TRBV13 | ASSPRYEQY
TRBJ1-2 | TRBV9 | ASSVGQDPILYGYT
TRBJ2-3 | TRBV30 | AWGKGSWGVKDTQY
TRBJ1-1 | TRBV15 | ATSRDQGGAF
TRBJ1-5 | TRBV6-5 | ASSSTGYQPQH
TRBJ2-1 | TRBV7-9 | ASSEWTSGRRNEQF
TRBJ1-5 | TRBV5-4 | ASSADSSNQPQH
TRBJ2-5 | TRBV5-1 | ASSLLAGGLQMGQY
TRBJ2-7 | TRBV7-3 | ASSRQVGGDYEQY
TRBJ2-3 | TRBV5-1 | ASSLVGGAGGTDTQY
TRBJ1-4 | TRBV9 | ASSAEGVATNEKLF
TRBJ2-5 | TRBV5-1 | ASRAGEGRETQY
TRBJ2-7 | TRBV6-5 | ASSWAHSYEQY
TRBJ2-2 | TRBV18 | ASSTGLAVNTGELF
TRBJ2-7 | TRBV5-6 | ASSPGDRGTYEQY
TRBJ1-1 | TRBV7-9 | ASSLAHPQGVGAF
TRBJ2-5 | TRBV5-7 | ASSLWAGNIGSQETQY
TRBJ2-7 | TRBV28 | ASSRGQDYEQY
TRBJ2-7 | TRBV4-3 | ASSQEEIHGYFSYEQY